The clone carrying this TCR beta chain has ten or more counts. Antigen: not known. This sample was included in a study of identical twins. The CDR3 is made up of 13 amino acids. Trimming stripped 3 bases from V and 7 bases from J, with 12 bases between. CDR1 is DFQATT and CDR2 is SNEGSKA in the germline V gene (reference sequence). TCRdb ran MiXCR on the 5' RACE reads and lists one entry per CDR3 protein. The table includes just under 650,000 distinct CDR3 sequences, under 8.5% detected once. Study-level results: Out-of-frame alpha sequences common to twins exhibited a surplus of low generation probability. The authors drew conclusions from cross-sectional statistical analysis rather than following the same donors. The degree of excess twin sharing was weaker in beta out-of-frame sequences.

The data were also submitted as part of a second study, on yellow fever vaccine responses in identical twins.

The receptor was derived from a woman aged 18 to 35 in good health. The gene calls are TRBV20-1 and TRBJ1-4; D is possibly TRBD1 (5 bases). Sequencing was performed on PBMCs. The CDR3 sequence is CSASRAGGEKLFF. The DNA for the CDR3 is TGCAGTGCTAGTCGGGCCGGGGGTGAAAAACTGTTTTTT.